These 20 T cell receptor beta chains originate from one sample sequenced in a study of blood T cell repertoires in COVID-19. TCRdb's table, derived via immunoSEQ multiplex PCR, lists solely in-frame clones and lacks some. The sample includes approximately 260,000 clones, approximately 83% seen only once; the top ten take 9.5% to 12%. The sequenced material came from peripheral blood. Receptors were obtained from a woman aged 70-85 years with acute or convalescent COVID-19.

This CDR3 is CTSSRGGTGEYNEQFF. The CDR3 bases are TGCACCAGCAGCCGGGGGGGGACAGGGGAATACAATGAGCAGTTCTTC. This sequence joins TRBV1 and TRBJ2-1; the table gives TRBD1 as D, unverified against the DNA. TRBV1 is a pseudogene locus. This CDR3 contains 16 residues.

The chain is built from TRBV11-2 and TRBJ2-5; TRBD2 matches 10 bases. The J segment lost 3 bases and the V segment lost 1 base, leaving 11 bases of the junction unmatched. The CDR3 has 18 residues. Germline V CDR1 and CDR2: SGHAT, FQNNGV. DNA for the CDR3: TGTGCCAGCAGCTTAGCACCCCTAGGGCTAGCGGGGGAAGAGACCCAGTACTTC. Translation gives CASSLAPLGLAGEETQYF.

CDR3 nucleotide sequence: TGTGCCTGGAGTGGAGGGGGGACAGCCACAGATACGCAGTATTTT. Protein sequence: CAWSGGGTATDTQYF. V gene TRBV30 combines with J gene TRBJ2-3, with a tentative D call TRBD1 (7 bases). Trimming shortened V by 1 base and J by 2 bases, and 13 bases separated the two germline ends. The CDR3 loop spans 15 amino acids. Germline V gives CDR1 GTSNPN, CDR2 SVGIG (reference sequence).

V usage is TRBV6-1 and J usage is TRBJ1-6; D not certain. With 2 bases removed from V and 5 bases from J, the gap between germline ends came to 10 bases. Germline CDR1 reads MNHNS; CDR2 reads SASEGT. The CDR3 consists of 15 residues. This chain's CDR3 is CASSESFRDNSPLHF. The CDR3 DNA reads TGTGCCAGCAGTGAAAGTTTTAGAGATAATTCACCCCTCCACTTT.

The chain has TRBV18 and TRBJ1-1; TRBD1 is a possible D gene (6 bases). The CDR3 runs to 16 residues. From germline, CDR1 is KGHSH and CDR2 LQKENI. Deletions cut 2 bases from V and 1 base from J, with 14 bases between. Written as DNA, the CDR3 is TGTGCCAGCTCACCAACCACAGGGTATGGGAACACTGAAGCTTTCTTT. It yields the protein CASSPTTGYGNTEAFF.

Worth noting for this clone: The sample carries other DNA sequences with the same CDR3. The CDR3 spells CASSPPTSGNEQFF. The CDR3 nucleotides read TGTGCCAGCTCACCACCGACCTCGGGAAATGAGCAGTTCTTC. This chain joins TRBV18 and TRBJ2-1; weak D call: TRBD2 (5 bases). With 0 bases removed from V and 7 bases from J, the gap between germline ends came to 10 bases. The CDR3 is 14 amino acids. CDR1 KGHSH and CDR2 LQKENI come from the germline V gene.

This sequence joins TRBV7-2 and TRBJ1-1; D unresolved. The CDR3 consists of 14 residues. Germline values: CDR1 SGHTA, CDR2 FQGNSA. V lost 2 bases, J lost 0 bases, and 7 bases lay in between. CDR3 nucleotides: TGTGCCAGCAGCTTATCGGGATTGAACACTGAAGCTTTCTTT. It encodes CASSLSGLNTEAFF. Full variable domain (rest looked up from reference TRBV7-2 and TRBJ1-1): GAGVSQSPSNKVTEKGKDVELRCDPISGHTALYWYRQSLGQGLEFLIYFQGNSAPDKSGLPSDRFSAERTGGSVSTLTIQRTQQEDSAVYLCASSLSGLNTEAFFGQGTRLTVV.

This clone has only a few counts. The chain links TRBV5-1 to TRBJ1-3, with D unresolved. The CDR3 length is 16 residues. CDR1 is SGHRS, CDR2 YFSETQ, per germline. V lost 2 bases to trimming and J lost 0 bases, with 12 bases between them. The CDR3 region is CASSLTETNSGNTIYF. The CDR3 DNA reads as TGCGCCAGCAGCTTAACGGAGACCAACTCTGGAAACACCATATATTTT.

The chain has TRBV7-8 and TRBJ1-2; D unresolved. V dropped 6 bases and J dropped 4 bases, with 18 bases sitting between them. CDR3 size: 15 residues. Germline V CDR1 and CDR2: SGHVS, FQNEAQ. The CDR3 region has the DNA TGTGCCAGCAGTCTGGAGTCCTTCGGGAGCTATGGCTACACCTTC. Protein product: CASSLESFGSYGYTF. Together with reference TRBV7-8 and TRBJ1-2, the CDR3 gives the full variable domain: GAGVSQSPRYKVAKRGQDVALRCDPISGHVSLFWYQQALGQGPEFLTYFQNEAQLDKSGLPSDRFFAERPEGSVSTLKIQRTQQEDSAVYLCASSLESFGSYGYTFGSGTRLTVV.

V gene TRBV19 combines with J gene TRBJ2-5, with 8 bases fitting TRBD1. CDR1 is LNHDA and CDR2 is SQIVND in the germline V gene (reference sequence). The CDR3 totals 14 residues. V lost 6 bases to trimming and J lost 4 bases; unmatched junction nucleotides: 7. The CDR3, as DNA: TGTGCCAGTAGGGGACAGGCTCGGGGAGAGACCCAGTACTTC. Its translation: CASRGQARGETQYF.

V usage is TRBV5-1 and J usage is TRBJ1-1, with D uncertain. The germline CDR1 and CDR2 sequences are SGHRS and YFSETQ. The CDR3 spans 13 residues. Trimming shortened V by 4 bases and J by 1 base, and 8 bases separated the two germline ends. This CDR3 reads CASSRGENTEAFF. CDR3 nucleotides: TGCGCCAGCAGCCGCGGGGAGAACACTGAAGCTTTCTTT.

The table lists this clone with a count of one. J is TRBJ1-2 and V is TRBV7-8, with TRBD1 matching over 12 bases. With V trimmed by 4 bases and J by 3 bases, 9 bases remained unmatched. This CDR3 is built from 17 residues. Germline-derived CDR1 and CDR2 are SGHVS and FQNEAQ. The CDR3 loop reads CASSSGTGGVSYYGYTF. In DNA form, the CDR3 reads TGTGCCAGCAGCTCTGGGACAGGGGGCGTTTCGTACTATGGCTACACCTTC.

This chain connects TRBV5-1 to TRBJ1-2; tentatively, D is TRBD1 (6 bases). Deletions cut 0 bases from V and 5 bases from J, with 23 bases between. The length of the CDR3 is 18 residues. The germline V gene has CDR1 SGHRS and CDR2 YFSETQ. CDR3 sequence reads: CASSLEGGRLSRSYGYTF. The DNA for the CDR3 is TGCGCCAGCAGCTTGGAGGGGGGGCGCTTATCTCGATCTTATGGCTACACCTTC.

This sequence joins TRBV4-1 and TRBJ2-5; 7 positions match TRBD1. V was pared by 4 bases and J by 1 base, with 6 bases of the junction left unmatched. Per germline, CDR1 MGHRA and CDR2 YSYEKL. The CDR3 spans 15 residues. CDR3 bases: TGCGCCAGCAGCCCTGACAGGGTTTCCCAAGAGACCCAGTACTTC. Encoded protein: CASSPDRVSQETQYF.

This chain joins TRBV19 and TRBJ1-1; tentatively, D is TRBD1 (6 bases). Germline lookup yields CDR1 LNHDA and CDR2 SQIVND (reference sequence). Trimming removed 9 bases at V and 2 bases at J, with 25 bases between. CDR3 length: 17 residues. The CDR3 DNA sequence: TGTGCCAGCTTCACCCCCTTAAATACAGGGAGTAACACTGAAGCTTTCTTT. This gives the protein CASFTPLNTGSNTEAFF.

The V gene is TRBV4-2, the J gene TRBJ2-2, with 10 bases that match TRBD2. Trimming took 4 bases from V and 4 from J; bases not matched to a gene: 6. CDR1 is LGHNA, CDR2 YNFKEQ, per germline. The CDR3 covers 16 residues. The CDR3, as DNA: TGTGCCAGCAGCCCCGAGCGGGGGGGCCCCACCGGGGAGCTGTTTTTT. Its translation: CASSPERGGPTGELFF.

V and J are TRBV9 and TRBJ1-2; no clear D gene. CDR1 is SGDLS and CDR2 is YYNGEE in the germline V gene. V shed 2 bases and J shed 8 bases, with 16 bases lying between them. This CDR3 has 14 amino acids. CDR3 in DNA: TGTGCCAGCAGCGTTTCGGAGACCCTCGGAGGCTACACCTTC. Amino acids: CASSVSETLGGYTF.

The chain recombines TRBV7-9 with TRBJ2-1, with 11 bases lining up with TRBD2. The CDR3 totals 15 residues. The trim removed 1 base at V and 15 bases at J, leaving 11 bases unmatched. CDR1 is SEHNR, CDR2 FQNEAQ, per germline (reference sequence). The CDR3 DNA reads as TGTGCCAGCAGCTTAGACATTAGCGGGGGGGCGATGGCGTTCTTC. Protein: CASSLDISGGAMAFF.

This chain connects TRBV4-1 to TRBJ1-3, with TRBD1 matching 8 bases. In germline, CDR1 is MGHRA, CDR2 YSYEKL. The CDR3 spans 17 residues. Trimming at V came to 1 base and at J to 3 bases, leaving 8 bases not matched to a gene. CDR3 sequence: CASSQGRQGLGGNTIYF. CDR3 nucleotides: TGCGCCAGCAGCCAAGGAAGACAGGGGCTTGGTGGAAACACCATATATTTT.

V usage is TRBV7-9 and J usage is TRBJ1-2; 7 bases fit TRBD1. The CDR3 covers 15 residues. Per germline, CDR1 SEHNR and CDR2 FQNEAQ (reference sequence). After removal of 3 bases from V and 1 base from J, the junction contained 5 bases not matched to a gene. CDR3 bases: TGTGCCAGCAGCTTGCACAGGGGTCTTAACTATGGCTACACCTTC. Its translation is CASSLHRGLNYGYTF.